Listed here is a single T cell receptor beta chain. J lost 8 bases, V lost 0 bases, and 4 bases had no gene match. Germline V gives CDR1 PRHDT, CDR2 FYEKMQ (reference sequence). The CDR3 sequence is 14 residues long. This record comes from a study of control samples from healthy donors and cancer patients. Here immunoSEQ multiplex PCR was the method, and the copy in TCRdb shows in-frame clones only, minus some. The sample lists fewer than 120,000 clones, approximately 88% occurring once. Sequenced: PBMCs. This clonotype was obtained from a woman in her sixties with lung cancer. The chain carries TRBV13 and TRBJ1-2; 9 bases agree with TRBD1. The CDR3: CASSLGQGAGGYTF. DNA of the CDR3: TGTGCCAGCAGCTTAGGACAGGGGGCTGGCGGCTACACCTTC.